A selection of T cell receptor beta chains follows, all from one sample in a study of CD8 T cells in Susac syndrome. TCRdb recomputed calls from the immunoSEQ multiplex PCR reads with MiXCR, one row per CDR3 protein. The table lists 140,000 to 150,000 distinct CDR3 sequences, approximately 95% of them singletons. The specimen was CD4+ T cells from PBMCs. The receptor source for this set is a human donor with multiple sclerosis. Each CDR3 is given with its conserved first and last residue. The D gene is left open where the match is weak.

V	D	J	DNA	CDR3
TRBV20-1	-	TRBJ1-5	TGCAGTGCTAGACCTGCTCCCCCCAATCAGCCCCAGCATTTT	CSARPAPPNQPQHF
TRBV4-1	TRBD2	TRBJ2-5	TGCGCCAGCAGCCATGAGCGGGGGGGACAGGAGACCCAGTACTTC	CASSHERGGQETQYF
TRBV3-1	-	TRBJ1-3	TGTGCCAGCAGCCAAAGTCAGGGAAACACCATATATTTT	CASSQSQGNTIYF
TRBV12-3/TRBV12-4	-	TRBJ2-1	TGTGCCAGCAGTTTAGCGAGTACAGGGCATGAGCAGTTCTTC	CASSLASTGHEQFF
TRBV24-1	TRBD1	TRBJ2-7	TGTGCCACCAGTGATGCGGGGACAGGGGCACGGGAGCAGTACTTC	CATSDAGTGAREQYF
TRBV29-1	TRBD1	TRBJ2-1	TGCAGCGTCGCGGGACAGGTTAATGAGCAGTTCTTC	CSVAGQVNEQFF
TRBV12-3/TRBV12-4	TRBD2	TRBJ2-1	TGTGCCAGCAGCCTTAGCGGGGGCGTGGGGAATGAGCAGTTCTTC	CASSLSGGVGNEQFF
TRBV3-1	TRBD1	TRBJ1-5	TGTGCCAGCAGCCAAGATGGGACAGTTAGCAATCAGCCCCAGCATTTT	CASSQDGTVSNQPQHF
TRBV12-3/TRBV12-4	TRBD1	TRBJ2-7	TGTGCCAGCAGCCCCCTACCGGGACAGGCCTCCTACGAGCAGTACTTC	CASSPLPGQASYEQYF
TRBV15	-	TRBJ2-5	TGTGCCACCAGCAGAGATATGACCGGCGGAGATCAAGAGACCCAGTACTTC	CATSRDMTGGDQETQYF
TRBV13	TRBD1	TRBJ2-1	TGTGCCAGCAGCCTCCGAGGACAGGGGAGGAGTGAGCAGTTCTTC	CASSLRGQGRSEQFF
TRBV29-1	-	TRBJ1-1	TGCAGCGTTGATTCGGGGGGCCACACTGAAGCTTTCTTT	CSVDSGGHTEAFF
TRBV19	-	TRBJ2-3	TGTGCCAGTAGTATAGCGGTAGGCACAGATACGCAGTATTTT	CASSIAVGTDTQYF
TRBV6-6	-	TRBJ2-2	TGTGCCAGCAGTAACGGGAACACCGGGGAGCTGTTTTTT	CASSNGNTGELFF
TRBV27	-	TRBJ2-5	TGTGCCATCACAGACAACTATCCCGGGGAGACCCAGTACTTC	CAITDNYPGETQYF
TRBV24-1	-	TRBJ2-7	TGTGCCACCAGTGACCCGGGACGGCCCTACGAGCAGTACTTC	CATSDPGRPYEQYF
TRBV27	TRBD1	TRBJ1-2	TGTGCCAGCAGTCCCCGGGCAGGGGGAGCTAACTATGGCTACACCTTC	CASSPRAGGANYGYTF
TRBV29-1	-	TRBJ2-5	TGCAGCGCCCTGGGTCCGGACCAAGAGACCCAGTACTTC	CSALGPDQETQYF